These 27 T cell receptor beta chains originate from one sample sequenced in a study of T-cell reconstitution after alpha-beta-depleted transplantation in children. This sample's TCRbeta library carried unique molecular identifier barcodes. One entry per CDR3 protein, called by TCRdb with MiXCR from the PCR reads. Of 700,000 to 950,000 distinct CDR3 sequences in the sample, less than 20% were seen once. The specimen was PBMCs, mostly from graft donor cells, collected 360 days after TCRalphabeta/CD19-depleted stem cell transplant. Source of these receptors: a male patient aged 10 to 17 who had a stem cell transplant for acute lymphoblastic leukemia, so the T cells may come from the graft donor.

The chain combines TRBV12-3 or TRBV12-4 with TRBJ2-2, with 8 bases fitting TRBD2. The CDR3 covers 15 residues. Trimming at V came to 8 bases and at J to 6 bases, leaving 11 bases not matched to a gene. The DNA for the CDR3 is TGTGCCAGCGAGGGGACTAGAGGGTGGCCCGGGGAGCTGTTTTTT. Its protein product is CASEGTRGWPGELFF.

The CDR3 DNA sequence: TGTGCCAGTCGCCGGGGTCCTGCAACTAATGAAAAACTGTTTTTT. Protein product: CASRRGPATNEKLFF. The chain uses TRBV19 and TRBJ1-4, with unresolved D. The CDR3 has 15 residues. The V end lost 8 bases, the J end lost 0 bases, and 13 bases lay between the germline ends. The V gene's germline CDR1 is LNHDA and CDR2 SQIVND (reference sequence).

This clonotype showed up just a few times. V gene TRBV7-8 combines with J gene TRBJ2-3, with 10 bases lining up with TRBD2. The CDR3 is 14 amino acids. Germline CDR1 reads SGHVS; CDR2 reads FQNEAQ. J was trimmed by 5 bases and V by 5 bases; bases with no gene match: 4. In DNA, the CDR3 is TGTGCCAGCAGCCAACTAGCGGGACAAGATACGCAGTATTTT. Its translation: CASSQLAGQDTQYF.

The V and J genes are TRBV5-1 and TRBJ1-2; D gene ambiguous. The germline V gene encodes CDR1 SGHRS and CDR2 YFSETQ. Between the trimmed V and J ends, which lost 0 bases and 5 bases, there was a span of 14 bases. This CDR3 contains 15 residues. CDR3 nucleotide sequence: TGCGCCAGCAGCTTGGGGCCGGAGGGCACTTATGGCTACACCTTC. Translation gives CASSLGPEGTYGYTF. Together with reference TRBV5-1 and TRBJ1-2, the CDR3 gives the full variable domain: KAGVTQTPRYLIKTRGQQVTLSCSPISGHRSVSWYQQTPGQGLQFLFEYFSETQRNKGNFPGRFSGRQFSNSRSEMNVSTLELGDSALYLCASSLGPEGTYGYTFGSGTRLTVV.

This clonotype showed up just a few times. J is TRBJ2-5 and V is TRBV7-9; possibly TRBD1 or TRBD2 for D (6 bases each). V lost 5 bases and J lost 5, with 21 bases in between. Germline CDR1 reads SEHNR; CDR2 reads FQNEAQ (reference sequence). The CDR3 length is 16 residues. CDR3 in DNA: TGTGCCAGCAGCCTAAGACCCCAGGGGAGGAAGGAGACCCAGTACTTC. This codes for CASSLRPQGRKETQYF. Complete variable domain (other parts from reference TRBV7-9 and TRBJ2-5): DTGVSQNPRHKITKRGQNVTFRCDPISEHNRLYWYRQTLGQGPEFLTYFQNEAQLEKSRLLSDRFSAERPKGSFSTLEIQRTEQGDSAMYLCASSLRPQGRKETQYFGPGTRLLVL.

This clonotype was counted between two and nine times. The CDR3 DNA follows: TGCAGTGCTGTCGGCGAGTTCTCAGATACGCAGTATTTT. Translated: CSAVGEFSDTQYF. The chain joins TRBV20-1 to TRBJ2-3; D not resolved. Germline CDR1 reads DFQATT; CDR2 reads SNEGSKA (reference sequence). This CDR3 is built from 13 residues. With 5 bases removed from V and 4 bases from J, the gap between germline ends came to 13 bases.

The V gene is TRBV24-1, the J gene TRBJ2-7; 9 bases agree with TRBD2. There are 15 residues in the CDR3. Germline lookup yields CDR1 KGHDR and CDR2 SFDVKD. J lost 0 bases, V lost 3 bases, and 2 bases had no gene match. The CDR3 region is CATSDPSGDSYEQYF. DNA of the CDR3: TGTGCCACCAGTGATCCTAGCGGGGACTCCTACGAGCAGTACTTC.

The rearrangement joins TRBV27 to TRBJ1-1, with a possible D match to TRBD1 (6 bases). The V gene lost 7 bases and the J gene lost 1 base, with 16 bases spanning the gap. Germline CDR1 is MNHEY and CDR2 is SMNVEV (reference sequence). This CDR3 has 15 amino acids. In DNA, the CDR3 is TGTGCCAGCAATACCCTGGGGGCAGGGAACACTGAAGCTTTCTTT. This sequence encodes CASNTLGAGNTEAFF.

This chain connects TRBV29-1 to TRBJ2-5; D might be TRBD1 or TRBD2, each matching 5 bases. CDR1 SQVTM and CDR2 ANQGSEA come from the germline V gene. Trimming left V 7 bases short and J 5 bases short, with 20 bases between. The CDR3 loop spans 14 amino acids. The CDR3 region is CSAPRGVGWETQYF. CDR3 in DNA: TGCAGCGCCCCGAGGGGTGTGGGGTGGGAGACCCAGTACTTC. Full variable domain (outside the CDR3, taken from reference TRBV29-1 and TRBJ2-5): SAVISQKPSRDICQRGTSLTIQCQVDSQVTMMFWYRQQPGQSLTLIATANQGSEATYESGFVIDKFPISRPNLTFSTLTVSNMSPEDSSIYLCSAPRGVGWETQYFGPGTRLLVL.

Only a few counts were recorded for this clonotype. The genes are TRBV7-3 and TRBJ2-7, with D perhaps TRBD2 (7 bases). This CDR3 is 16 amino acids long. The germline V and J ends were trimmed by 6 bases and 2 bases, with 20 bases remaining between them. Germline V lookup: CDR1 SGHTA, CDR2 FQGTGA. CDR3 protein: CASRRERGAFAYEQYF. The CDR3 coding sequence is TGTGCCAGCAGGCGGGAACGGGGGGCCTTCGCCTACGAGCAGTACTTC. Using reference TRBV7-3 and TRBJ2-7 for the parts outside the CDR3, the full variable domain is GAGVSQTPSNKVTEKGKYVELRCDPISGHTALYWYRQSLGQGPEFLIYFQGTGAADDSGLPNDRFFAVRPEGSVSTLKIQRTERGDSAVYLCASRRERGAFAYEQYFGPGTRLTVT.

This clonotype was observed many times. The chain couples TRBV12-3 or TRBV12-4 to TRBJ2-5; D not certain. The CDR3 is 12 amino acids. The V gene lost 4 bases and the J gene lost 4 bases, with 7 bases spanning the gap. The DNA of the CDR3 is TGTGCCAGCAGTTCCCCCCGAGAGACCCAGTACTTC. Translating it yields CASSSPRETQYF.

The V and J genes are TRBV12-3 or TRBV12-4 and TRBJ1-6; D call uncertain. V lost 3 bases and J lost 5, with 8 bases in between. The CDR3 runs 14 residues. CDR3 nucleotide sequence: TGTGCCAGCAGTTTGGCCAGAGATAATTCACCCCTCCACTTT. The encoded protein is CASSLARDNSPLHF.

J is TRBJ2-1 and V is TRBV11-2, with D hard to call. Germline V lookup: CDR1 SGHAT, CDR2 FQNNGV. Trimming pared 3 bases from V and 4 bases from J, leaving 19 bases between. The CDR3 is made up of 17 amino acids. This CDR3 reads CASSFRLWAGVYNEQFF. CDR3 coding DNA: TGTGCCAGCAGCTTTCGACTCTGGGCCGGTGTTTACAATGAGCAGTTCTTC. Based on the CDR3 plus reference TRBV11-2 and TRBJ2-1, the full variable domain is EAGVAQSPRYKIIEKRQSVAFWCNPISGHATLYWYQQILGQGPKLLIQFQNNGVVDDSQLPKDRFSAERLKGVDSTLKIQPAKLEDSAVYLCASSFRLWAGVYNEQFFGPGTRLTVL.

The chain carries TRBV30 and TRBJ2-7, with D unclear. Germline CDR1 is GTSNPN and CDR2 is SVGIG (reference sequence). CDR3 length: 11 amino acids. V was cut by 1 base and J by 6 bases, with 7 bases left in between. In DNA form, the CDR3 reads TGTGCCTGGAGTGACGCCCTCGAGCAGTACTTC. Protein product: CAWSDALEQYF.

V gene TRBV27 combines with J gene TRBJ2-2; TRBD2 matches 7 bases. This CDR3 has 15 residues. Looked up from germline, CDR1 is MNHEY and CDR2 is SMNVEV (reference sequence). Unmatched junction bases numbered 6, after V lost 6 bases and J lost 2 bases. CDR3 sequence: CASRRAGLNTGELFF. The CDR3 bases are TGTGCCAGCAGGAGAGCGGGGCTTAACACCGGGGAGCTGTTTTTT.

The V gene is TRBV20-1, the J gene TRBJ2-1, with 9 bases identical to TRBD2. The CDR3 runs to 14 residues. Germline V gene lookup returns CDR1 DFQATT and CDR2 SNEGSKA (reference sequence). The junction had 8 bases not matched to a gene; V was cut back by 3 bases and J by 8 bases. CDR3 protein: CSARISGSRHEQFF. In DNA form, the CDR3 reads TGCAGTGCTAGGATTAGCGGGAGTCGGCATGAGCAGTTCTTC.

The chain joins TRBV6-5 to TRBJ2-5, with TRBD2 identical over 7 bases. J was trimmed by 0 bases and V by 2 bases; bases with no gene match: 9. This CDR3 contains 17 residues. The germline CDR1 and CDR2 sequences are MNHEY and SVGAGI. The CDR3 here is CASSYPPGEGYQETQYF. The CDR3 bases are TGTGCCAGCAGTTACCCGCCGGGGGAGGGGTACCAAGAGACCCAGTACTTC.

This clonotype occurred many times. At one boundary the junction diverges from the germline segment, which might be a read error. The genes are TRBV18 and TRBJ2-3; D unresolved. CDR1 and CDR2 from the germline V gene are KGHSH and LQKENI. The CDR3 contains 11 residues. In nucleotides, the CDR3 is TGCGCCAGCAGCACCACAGATACGCAGTATTTT. Translated, it gives CASSTTDTQYF.

V gene TRBV27 combines with J gene TRBJ2-7; D is perhaps TRBD1 (5 bases). Trimming shortened V by 0 bases and J by 10 bases, and 16 bases separated the two germline ends. Looked up from germline, CDR1 is MNHEY and CDR2 is SMNVEV (reference sequence). The CDR3 is 14 residues long. In nucleotides, the CDR3 is TGTGCCAGCAGTTTATCGGGGCAGGGCAGGGAACAGTACTTC. It encodes CASSLSGQGREQYF.

This clonotype appeared a few times. The chain recombines TRBV9 with TRBJ2-1; 10 positions match TRBD1. After removal of 0 bases from V and 7 bases from J, the junction contained 10 bases not matched to a gene. Germline V gene sequence: CDR1 SGDLS, CDR2 YYNGEE. This CDR3 comprises 17 residues. CDR3 nucleotides: TGTGCCAGCAGCGTAGTAGCCCAGGGGACAGGGGCTAATGAGCAGTTCTTC. It translates to CASSVVAQGTGANEQFF.

This clonotype was detected a few times. The chain is built from TRBV18 and TRBJ2-1; perhaps TRBD2 as D (6 bases). The CDR3 has 13 residues. The germline V gene has CDR1 KGHSH and CDR2 LQKENI. V was clipped by 2 bases and J by 9 bases, with 11 bases between them. CDR3 DNA sequence: TGTGCCAGCTCACCAGTTGGGGGGAGTGAGCAGTTCTTC. This gives the protein CASSPVGGSEQFF. The whole variable domain, filled in from reference TRBV18 and TRBJ2-1, reads NAGVMQNPRHLVRRRGQEARLRCSPMKGHSHVYWYRQLPEEGLKFMVYLQKENIIDESGMPKERFSAEFPKEGPSILRIQQVVRGDSAAYFCASSPVGGSEQFFGPGTRLTVL.

In this sample, this clonotype turned up a few times. The J gene is TRBJ2-1, the V gene TRBV29-1, with 8 bases that match TRBD2. Germline CDR1 and CDR2: SQVTM and ANQGSEA. CDR3 length: 14 amino acids. After removal of 7 bases from V and 8 bases from J, the junction contained 13 bases not matched to a gene. The CDR3 DNA sequence: TGCAGCGCCGATTTTAAGCGGGAGTACTATGAGCAGTTCTTC. Translated: CSADFKREYYEQFF.

The rearrangement uses TRBV10-3 and TRBJ2-1; D gene unclear. The CDR3 consists of 12 residues. Germline V gene data show CDR1 as ENHRY and CDR2 as SYGVKD. V was shortened by 0 bases and J by 10 bases, with 7 bases between the two germline ends. Written as DNA, the CDR3 is TGTGCCATCAGTGAGTCGGCCCGGGAGCAGTTCTTC. Translated: CAISESAREQFF.

This CDR3 is CASSRLNSNQATDTQYF. CDR3 DNA sequence: TGCGCCAGCAGCCGATTAAACAGCAACCAGGCCACAGATACGCAGTATTTT. V gene TRBV5-1 combines with J gene TRBJ2-3, with no clear D. The V gene's germline CDR1 is SGHRS and CDR2 YFSETQ. V lost 4 bases and J 2 bases, leaving 20 bases between the germline ends. The CDR3 is 17 residues long.

The chain has TRBV6-1 and TRBJ1-4; D is perhaps TRBD1 (5 bases). Trimming removed 5 bases at V and 2 bases at J, with 15 bases between. The germline CDR1 and CDR2 sequences are MNHNS and SASEGT. The CDR3 covers 16 residues. The CDR3 DNA is TGTGCCAGCAGTCTTGGGGGGGAGCTGACTAATGAAAAACTGTTTTTT. This codes for CASSLGGELTNEKLFF.

This clonotype was found a few times. The chain employs TRBV27 and TRBJ1-6; unclear D gene. The germline V and J ends were trimmed by 6 bases and 2 bases, with 8 bases remaining between them. Germline V lookup: CDR1 MNHEY, CDR2 SMNVEV (reference sequence). This CDR3 has 14 residues. The CDR3 here is CASRRGAYNSPLHF. CDR3 bases: TGTGCCAGCAGGCGGGGAGCCTATAATTCACCCCTCCACTTT.

This sequence joins TRBV7-3 and TRBJ2-1, with 10 bases matching TRBD2. The CDR3 is made up of 18 amino acids. Germline V gene data show CDR1 as SGHTA and CDR2 as FQGTGA. V lost 1 base and J lost 8; bases outside the gene matches: 14. The CDR3 DNA follows: TGTGCCAGCAGCTTAATGGCTAGCGGGAGCTCCTGGACAGATGAGCAGTTCTTC. It encodes CASSLMASGSSWTDEQFF.